These T cell receptor beta chains were read from a single sample in a study of shared clonotypes between healthy human individuals. Profiled with immunoSEQ multiplex PCR; TCRdb holds only in-frame clones, not every one. The sample carries about 2.4 million clones, just over 90% recorded once. The sample comprised naive CD4+ T cells sorted from blood. These receptors came from a man younger than 35 in good health. CDR3s include the opening cysteine and the closing phenylalanine or tryptophan. D genes are given only for firm matches. Clone size is given for some rows only: seen once, a few or many times, or a class if the clone is expanded.

v_call,d_call,clone_size,j_call,cdr3_nt,cdr3_aa
TRBV7-2,TRBD2,.,TRBJ2-1,TGTGCCAGCACCATTGGGGGGAGGGTGGACAATGAGCAGTTCTTC,CASTIGGRVDNEQFF
TRBV28,.,.,TRBJ2-4,TGTGCCAGCATGGGTCTTGGGTTCGGCAAAAACATTCAGTACTTC,CASMGLGFGKNIQYF
TRBV2,.,.,TRBJ2-2,TGTGCCAGCAGTACAGTGTTAAACACCGGGGAGCTGTTTTTT,CASSTVLNTGELFF
TRBV5-1,.,.,TRBJ2-1,TGCGCCAGCAGCTTGGATGTTGTTGGTGAGCAGTTCTTC,CASSLDVVGEQFF
TRBV19,.,.,TRBJ2-1,TGTGCCAGTAGTACTAGGCTATCGAGTTTAGGCTACAATGAGCAGTTCTTC,CASSTRLSSLGYNEQFF
TRBV19,TRBD1,.,TRBJ2-4,TGTGCCACGAGACAGGGTTTGAACATTCAGTACTTC,CATRQGLNIQYF
TRBV4-3,TRBD2,once,TRBJ2-1,TGCGCCAGCAGCCAAGAGTGGGCGGGGGGGTCATATGAGCAGTTCTTC,CASSQEWAGGSYEQFF
TRBV4-1,.,.,TRBJ2-1,TGCGCCAGCAGCCCCATCTTGGGCTCCCGTAGCTCCTACAATGAGCAGTTCTTC,CASSPILGSRSSYNEQFF
TRBV11-3,TRBD1,.,TRBJ2-7,TGTGCCAGCAGCTTAGGGACAGGACCCTACGAGCAGTACTTC,CASSLGTGPYEQYF
TRBV10-3,.,.,TRBJ2-1,TGTGCCTCCCAGGAGACCGCCTACAATGAGCAGTTCTTC,CASQETAYNEQFF
TRBV13,.,.,TRBJ1-2,TGTGCCAGCAGTCTCAACCAGGGCATCTATGGCTACACCTTC,CASSLNQGIYGYTF
TRBV6-5,.,.,TRBJ2-7,TGTGCCAGCACCGACAGTTACGAGCAGTACTTC,CASTDSYEQYF
TRBV1,.,.,TRBJ2-5,TGCACCAGCAGCCCACGGCGAGGAGGCAAAGAGACCCAGTACTTC,CTSSPRRGGKETQYF
TRBV10-3,.,.,TRBJ2-1,TGTGCCACCCAGGTGGCAGATGAGTACAATGAGCAGTTCTTC,CATQVADEYNEQFF
TRBV5-1,TRBD2,.,TRBJ2-3,TGCGCCAGCAGGGCTACTAGCGGGGACCCGGGTACGCAGTATTTT,CASRATSGDPGTQYF
TRBV10-2,TRBD2,.,TRBJ2-3,TGCGCCAGCACGGGGGGGCCGGGGGCGATCACAGATACGCAGTATTTT,CASTGGPGAITDTQYF
TRBV10-3,TRBD1,.,TRBJ2-7,TGTGCCATCAGTGAGAGGACAGGGCCCTACGAGCAGTACTTC,CAISERTGPYEQYF
TRBV11-2,.,.,TRBJ1-4,TGTGCCAGCAGCTCAGACTCCAGAACTAATGAAAAACTGTTTTTT,CASSSDSRTNEKLFF
TRBV10-2,.,.,TRBJ1-1,TGCGCCAGCAGTGAGTCGGCGGGTGCTGAAGCTTTCTTT,CASSESAGAEAFF
TRBV9,.,.,TRBJ1-4,TGTGCCAGCAGCGTAGGGCGGGGCAGGGGAATTAGTGAAAAACTGTTTTTT,CASSVGRGRGISEKLFF
TRBV6-5,.,.,TRBJ2-5,TGTGCCAGCAGTTACGGAGGGGGCCAAGAGACCCAGTACTTC,CASSYGGGQETQYF
TRBV7-3,TRBD2,.,TRBJ2-2,TGTGCCAGCAGCAAGTCAGGGCCTAGCGGGGGGGCCCTGGGCACCGGGGAGCTGTTTTTT,CASSKSGPSGGALGTGELFF
TRBV5-4,TRBD2,.,TRBJ2-1,TGTGCCAGCAGCCATACTAGCGGGAGTTACAATGAGCAGTTCTTC,CASSHTSGSYNEQFF
TRBV2,.,.,TRBJ1-3,TGTGCCAGCACCGGAGAAGCTGGAAACACCATATATTTT,CASTGEAGNTIYF
TRBV2,TRBD1,.,TRBJ2-6,TGTGCCAGCAGTGAGGGACAGGGGGCTGGGGCCAACGTCCTGACTTTC,CASSEGQGAGANVLTF
TRBV19,.,.,TRBJ1-2,TGTGCCAGTAGTATCCCCGGGGATAACTATGGCTACACCTTC,CASSIPGDNYGYTF
TRBV18,TRBD2,.,TRBJ2-7,TGTGCCAGCTCACAGAGGGAGGGCTCCTACGAGCAGTACTTC,CASSQREGSYEQYF
TRBV9,.,.,TRBJ2-2,TGTGCCAGCAGCGTAGAAGCTTGGGAGGCCGGGGAGCTGTTTTTT,CASSVEAWEAGELFF
TRBV18,TRBD1,.,TRBJ1-3,TGTGCCAGCTCAGCTTCCGGGACAGCTGGAAACACCATATATTTT,CASSASGTAGNTIYF
TRBV28,.,once,TRBJ2-5,TGTGCCAGCAGTTTAAGGCGGGGCGTAGAGACCCAGTACTTC,CASSLRRGVETQYF
TRBV5-1,TRBD1,.,TRBJ2-1,TGCGCCAGCAGCGGGGGACAGGGTGGGATTGATGAGCAGTTCTTC,CASSGGQGGIDEQFF
TRBV5-1,TRBD2,.,TRBJ2-5,TGCGCCAGCAGCCCCGGGACTAGCGGGTCCCAGTACTTC,CASSPGTSGSQYF
TRBV7-8,.,.,TRBJ1-6,TGTGCCAGCAGCTTAGGGGATTCACCCCTCCACTTT,CASSLGDSPLHF
TRBV7-8,.,.,TRBJ2-3,TGTGCCAGCAGCTTTAAACGGGCATTTCTCTACACAGATACGCAGTATTTT,CASSFKRAFLYTDTQYF
TRBV4-1,.,.,TRBJ2-7,TGCGCCAGCAGCCCGGTAACAGGGTCCTTCTACGAGCAGTACTTC,CASSPVTGSFYEQYF
TRBV28,TRBD1,.,TRBJ1-2,TGTGCCAGCAGTCCGGACAGGGCTAATGGCTACACCTTC,CASSPDRANGYTF
TRBV11-2,.,.,TRBJ2-1,TGTGCCAGCAGCTCGGATCGGTGGTTATACAATGAGCAGTTCTTC,CASSSDRWLYNEQFF
TRBV11-3,TRBD2,.,TRBJ2-1,TGTGCCAGCAGCTTAGGCGGGGGGGCAAATGAGCAGTTCTTC,CASSLGGGANEQFF
TRBV10-3,TRBD1,.,TRBJ1-5,TGTGCCATCAGTGACTCAGGGGGTGGTAATCAGCCCCAGCATTTT,CAISDSGGGNQPQHF
TRBV6-5,.,.,TRBJ1-3,TGTGCCAGCAGTTACTCGGGGGGATCTGGTGGAAACACCATATATTTT,CASSYSGGSGGNTIYF
TRBV5-4,TRBD2,once,TRBJ2-4,TGTGCCAGCAGCCGGGGGGCGGGACTAGAGGTAGGGGTCAAAAACATTCAGTACTTC,CASSRGAGLEVGVKNIQYF
TRBV5-4,TRBD2,once,TRBJ2-3,TGTGCCAGCAGCTTTATCCGCGGGGGGTCTAGCACAGATACGCAGTATTTT,CASSFIRGGSSTDTQYF